The 13 T cell receptor beta chains below all came from one sample that was sequenced in a study of blood T cells in healthy people across ages. It was with a sample-barcoded 5' primer and a J-beta primer mix that a second PCR of roughly 6 to 11 cycles was run. TCRdb called the 5' RACE reads again in MiXCR, with one record for every CDR3 protein. The profile covers about 680,000 distinct CDR3 sequences, with 45% to 50% appearing a single time and around a third taken by the ten largest. Sequences were obtained from blood. These receptors all stem from a woman aged 55-70 years in good health.

The sample holds a few counts of this clonotype. The V gene is TRBV20-1, the J gene TRBJ2-4; D might be TRBD1 (5 bases). Trimming left V 0 bases short and J 2 bases short, with 17 bases between. The germline V gene encodes CDR1 DFQATT and CDR2 SNEGSKA (reference sequence). The CDR3 consists of 17 residues. In nucleotides, the CDR3 is TGCAGTGCTAGAGACTATCCGCCGACAGTTTCCAAAAACATTCAGTACTTC. It specifies CSARDYPPTVSKNIQYF.

This rearrangement joins TRBV9 to TRBJ2-7; 7 bases match TRBD1. The end of the DNA aligns better with TRBJ2-5, so the J call may be wrong. Germline lookup yields CDR1 SGDLS and CDR2 YYNGEE. There are 15 residues in the CDR3. The CDR3 nucleotides read TGTGCCAGCAGCGCAGGTACAGGGGTTCTTGAGACCCAGTACTTC. Its translation: CASSAGTGVLETQYF.

The rearrangement joins TRBV7-2 to TRBJ2-3; 8 bases are a match to TRBD2. This CDR3 spans 17 amino acids. Germline CDR1 and CDR2: SGHTA and FQGNSA. V shed 3 bases and J 3 bases; nucleotides not matched to a gene: 11. CDR3 region: CASSFSPGLVGTDTQYF. The CDR3 DNA reads as TGTGCCAGCAGCTTCTCCCCGGGACTAGTAGGGACAGATACGCAGTATTTT.

This chain connects TRBV7-2 to TRBJ2-1, with D unclear. The CDR3 has 16 residues. Germline V gives CDR1 SGHTA, CDR2 FQGNSA. V gave up 6 bases and J gave up 0 bases, with 15 bases separating them. CDR3 DNA sequence: TGTGCCAGCAGATCACACTTAACCTCCTCCTACAATGAGCAGTTCTTC. As protein: CASRSHLTSSYNEQFF.

This clonotype was observed a handful of times. The V call is TRBV30, the J call TRBJ1-5, with D possibly being TRBD1 (5 bases). The CDR3 is 13 residues long. Germline V gene data show CDR1 as GTSNPN and CDR2 as SVGIG (reference sequence). Trimming removed 0 bases at V and 7 bases at J, with 10 bases between. CDR3 sequence reads: CAWSVQGGQPQHF. CDR3 nucleotides: TGTGCCTGGAGTGTTCAGGGTGGGCAGCCCCAGCATTTT.

This sequence joins TRBV18 and TRBJ1-1; D uncertain. CDR3 length: 14 residues. Trimming removed 3 bases from V and 0 bases from J, with 8 bases in between. Germline CDR1 reads KGHSH; CDR2 reads LQKENI. The CDR3 DNA reads TGTGCCAGCTCACCCGACGCCTTGAACACTGAAGCTTTCTTT. Protein sequence: CASSPDALNTEAFF.

This chain joins TRBV20-1 and TRBJ1-1; D not resolved. Germline CDR1 reads DFQATT; CDR2 reads SNEGSKA (reference sequence). The CDR3 totals 12 residues. Deletions cut 1 base from V and 6 bases from J, with 9 bases between. The CDR3 region is CSARVQLAEAFF. CDR3 DNA sequence: TGCAGTGCTAGAGTACAGCTAGCTGAAGCTTTCTTT.

The sample holds a few counts of this clonotype. The chain combines TRBV7-2 with TRBJ2-7; TRBD2 matches 14 bases. The germline gives CDR1 SGHTA, CDR2 FQGNSA. J lost 5 bases, V lost 2 bases, and 11 bases had no gene match. This CDR3 is 18 amino acids long. CDR3 coding DNA: TGTGCCAGCAGCTTAAGTCCGGGACTAGCGGGAGACGCGGACGAGCAGTACTTC. Protein: CASSLSPGLAGDADEQYF.

This chain links TRBV5-1 with TRBJ2-5; TRBD1 agrees at 7 bases. TRBJ2-7 matches the DNA end more closely, so the J call is doubtful. Germline CDR1 and CDR2: SGHRS and YFSETQ. CDR3 length: 14 amino acids. CDR3 residues: CASSLGQGWNEQYF. The DNA of the CDR3 is TGCGCCAGCAGCTTGGGACAGGGTTGGAACGAGCAGTACTTC.

In this sample, this clonotype turned up a few times. The V and J genes are TRBV29-1 and TRBJ1-2, with D possibly matching TRBD1 (6 bases). Trimming pared 8 bases from V and 2 bases from J, leaving 18 bases between. Germline V CDR1 and CDR2: SQVTM, ANQGSEA. CDR3 length equals 14 residues. Written as DNA, the CDR3 is TGCAGCACCATTACGGCAGGGGCAAACTATGGCTACACCTTC. Amino acid sequence: CSTITAGANYGYTF.

In its sample, this clonotype was seen many times. The chain recombines TRBV11-2 with TRBJ2-3; 9 positions agree with TRBD2. CDR3 length: 15 amino acids. Germline CDR1 is SGHAT and CDR2 is FQNNGV. Losses at the gene ends were 6 bases for V and 4 bases for J; bases not matched to a gene: 8. The CDR3 region is CASRRIAGEADTQYF. The CDR3 DNA sequence: TGTGCCAGCAGACGTATAGCGGGAGAGGCAGATACGCAGTATTTT.

The chain uses TRBV7-9 and TRBJ2-7; the match to TRBD2 covers 12 bases. The germline V gene encodes CDR1 SEHNR and CDR2 FQNEAQ (reference sequence). This CDR3 has 19 residues. J gave up 0 bases and V 5 bases, and 14 bases lay outside the gene matches. In DNA, the CDR3 is TGTGCCAGCAGCGGCCGGACTAGCGGGATAGCTTCTTACTCCTACGAGCAGTACTTC. Translating it yields CASSGRTSGIASYSYEQYF.

This rearrangement joins TRBV10-3 to TRBJ1-1; D is possibly TRBD1 (5 bases). V was shortened by 6 bases and J by 1 base, with 12 bases between the two germline ends. Germline assignment: CDR1 ENHRY and CDR2 SYGVKD. The CDR3 loop spans 14 amino acids. The CDR3 here is CAIRTGTGNTEAFF. The CDR3 DNA is TGTGCCATCAGAACCGGGACGGGGAACACTGAAGCTTTCTTT.